The source of this TCR beta chain is a study of technical replicates of blood from a handful of donors. Germline V gives CDR1 MNHEY, CDR2 SVGAGI. V was trimmed by 0 bases and J by 9 bases, leaving 14 bases between them. This CDR3 contains 14 residues. Data came from immunoSEQ multiplex PCR; TCRdb stores just in-frame clones and leaves some out. The profile covers around 70,000 clones, with approximately 95% appearing a single time and approximately 0.25% taken by the ten largest. This chain joins TRBV6-5 and TRBJ1-2, with D maybe TRBD1 (5 bases). Sample: T cells isolated from PBMCs. This sequence was found in a human donor in good health. The CDR3: CASSYSNRPTSYTF. CDR3 DNA sequence: TGTGCCAGCAGTTACTCGAACAGGCCTACGAGCTACACCTTC.